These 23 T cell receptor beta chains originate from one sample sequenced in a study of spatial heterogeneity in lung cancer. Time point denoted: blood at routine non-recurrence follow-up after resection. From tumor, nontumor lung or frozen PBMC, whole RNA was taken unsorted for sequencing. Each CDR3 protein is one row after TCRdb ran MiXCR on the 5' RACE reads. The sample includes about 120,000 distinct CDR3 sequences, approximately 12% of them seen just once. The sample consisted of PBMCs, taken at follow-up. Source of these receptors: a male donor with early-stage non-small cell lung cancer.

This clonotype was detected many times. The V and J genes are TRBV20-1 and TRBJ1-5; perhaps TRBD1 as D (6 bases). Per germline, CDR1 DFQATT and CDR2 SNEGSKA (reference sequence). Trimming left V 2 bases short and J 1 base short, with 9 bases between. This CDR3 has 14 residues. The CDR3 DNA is TGCAGTGCTAGACAGGGGAGCAGCAATCAGCCCCAGCATTTT. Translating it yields CSARQGSSNQPQHF.

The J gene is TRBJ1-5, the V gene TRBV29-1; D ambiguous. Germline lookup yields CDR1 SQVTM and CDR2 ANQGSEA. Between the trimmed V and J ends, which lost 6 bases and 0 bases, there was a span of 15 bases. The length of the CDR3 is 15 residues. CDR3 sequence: CSVVASGNSNQPQHF. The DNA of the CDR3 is TGCAGCGTCGTAGCGTCAGGAAATAGCAATCAGCCCCAGCATTTT.

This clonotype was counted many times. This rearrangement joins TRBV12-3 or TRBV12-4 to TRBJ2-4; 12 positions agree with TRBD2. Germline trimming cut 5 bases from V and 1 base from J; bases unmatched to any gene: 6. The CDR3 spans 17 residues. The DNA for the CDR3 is TGTGCCAGCAGTCCCAGGACTAGCGGGGTTGCCAAAAACATTCAGTACTTC. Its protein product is CASSPRTSGVAKNIQYF.

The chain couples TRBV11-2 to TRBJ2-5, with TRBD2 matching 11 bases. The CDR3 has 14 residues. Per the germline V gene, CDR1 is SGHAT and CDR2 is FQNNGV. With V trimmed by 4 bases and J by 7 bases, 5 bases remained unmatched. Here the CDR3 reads CASSYSGGAGTQYF. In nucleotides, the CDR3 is TGTGCCAGCAGCTATAGCGGGGGGGCCGGGACCCAGTACTTC.

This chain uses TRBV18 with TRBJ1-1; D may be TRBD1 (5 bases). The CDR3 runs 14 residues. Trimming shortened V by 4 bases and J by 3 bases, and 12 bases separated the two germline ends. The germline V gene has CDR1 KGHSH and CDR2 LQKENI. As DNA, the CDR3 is TGTGCCAGCTCACTCAGGAAAGGGGACACTGAAGCTTTCTTT. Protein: CASSLRKGDTEAFF.

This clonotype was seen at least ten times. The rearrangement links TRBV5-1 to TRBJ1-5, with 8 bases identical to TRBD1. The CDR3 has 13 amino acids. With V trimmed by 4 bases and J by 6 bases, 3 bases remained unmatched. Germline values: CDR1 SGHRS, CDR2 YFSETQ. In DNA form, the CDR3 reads TGCGCCAGCAGCCCTGACAGGGGTCAGCCCCAGCATTTT. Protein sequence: CASSPDRGQPQHF. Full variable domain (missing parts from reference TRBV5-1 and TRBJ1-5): KAGVTQTPRYLIKTRGQQVTLSCSPISGHRSVSWYQQTPGQGLQFLFEYFSETQRNKGNFPGRFSGRQFSNSRSEMNVSTLELGDSALYLCASSPDRGQPQHFGDGTRLSIL.

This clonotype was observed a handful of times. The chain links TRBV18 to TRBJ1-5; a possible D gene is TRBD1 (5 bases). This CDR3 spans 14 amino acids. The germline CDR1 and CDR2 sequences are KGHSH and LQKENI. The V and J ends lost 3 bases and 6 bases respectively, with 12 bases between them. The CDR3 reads CASSPAGEGQPQHF. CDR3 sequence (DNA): TGTGCCAGCTCACCGGCGGGGGAGGGTCAGCCCCAGCATTTT.

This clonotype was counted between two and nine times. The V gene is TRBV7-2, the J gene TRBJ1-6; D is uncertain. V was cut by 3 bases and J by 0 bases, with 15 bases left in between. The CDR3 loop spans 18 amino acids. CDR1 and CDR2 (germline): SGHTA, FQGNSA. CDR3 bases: TGTGCCAGCAGCTTCGGTCTCCGAGCGAGCTCCTATAATTCACCCCTCCACTTT. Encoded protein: CASSFGLRASSYNSPLHF.

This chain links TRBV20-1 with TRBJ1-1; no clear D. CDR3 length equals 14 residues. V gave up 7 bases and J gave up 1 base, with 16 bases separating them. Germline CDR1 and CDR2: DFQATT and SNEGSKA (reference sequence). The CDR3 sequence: CSGKTSGGNTEAFF. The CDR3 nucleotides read TGCAGTGGTAAAACTTCGGGCGGGAACACTGAAGCTTTCTTT.

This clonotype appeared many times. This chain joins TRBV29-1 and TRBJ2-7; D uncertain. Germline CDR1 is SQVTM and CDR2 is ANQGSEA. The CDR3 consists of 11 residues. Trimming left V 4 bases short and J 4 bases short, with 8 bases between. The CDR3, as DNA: TGCAGCGTTGGGCAGGTTTACGAGCAGTACTTC. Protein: CSVGQVYEQYF.

CDR3 DNA sequence: TGTGCCAGCAAGTCAGGGGCGGCGAATCCCGAGCAGTACTTC. Translation: CASKSGAANPEQYF. The genes are TRBV2 and TRBJ2-7, with D tentatively TRBD1 (6 bases). The CDR3 is 14 residues long. V lost 7 bases and J 6 bases, leaving 19 bases between the germline ends. Germline CDR1 SNHLY, CDR2 FYNNEI. The full variable domain, in which reference TRBV2 and TRBJ2-7 provide the parts outside the CDR3, is EPEVTQTPSHQVTQMGQEVILRCVPISNHLYFYWYRQILGQKVEFLVSFYNNEISEKSEIFDDQFSVERPDGSNFTLKIRSTKLEDSAMYFCASKSGAANPEQYFGPGTRLTVT.

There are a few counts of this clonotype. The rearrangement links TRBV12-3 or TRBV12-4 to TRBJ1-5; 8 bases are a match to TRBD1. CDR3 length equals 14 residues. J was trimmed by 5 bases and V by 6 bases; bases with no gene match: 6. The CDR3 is CASSSDRADQPQHF. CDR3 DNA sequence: TGTGCCAGCAGCTCGGACAGGGCGGATCAGCCCCAGCATTTT.

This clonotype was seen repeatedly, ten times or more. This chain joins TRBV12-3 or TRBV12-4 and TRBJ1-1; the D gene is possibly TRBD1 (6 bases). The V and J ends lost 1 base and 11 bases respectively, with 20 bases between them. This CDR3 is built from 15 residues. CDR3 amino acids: CASSLVAGALDNAFF. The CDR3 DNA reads TGTGCCAGCAGTTTAGTAGCAGGGGCGTTGGATAATGCTTTCTTT.

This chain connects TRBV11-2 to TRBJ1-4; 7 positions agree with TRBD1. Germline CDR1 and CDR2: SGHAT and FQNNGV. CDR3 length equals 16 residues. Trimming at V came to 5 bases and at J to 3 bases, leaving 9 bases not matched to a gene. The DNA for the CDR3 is TGTGCCAGCAGCCCGTACAGGGGTTGGTCTAATGAAAAACTGTTTTTT. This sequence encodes CASSPYRGWSNEKLFF.

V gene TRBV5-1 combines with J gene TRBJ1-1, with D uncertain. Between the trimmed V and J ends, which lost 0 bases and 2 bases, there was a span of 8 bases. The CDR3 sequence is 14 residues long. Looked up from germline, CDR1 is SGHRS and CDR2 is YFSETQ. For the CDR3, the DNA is TGCGCCAGCAGCTTGGGGGGTTCTAACACTGAAGCTTTCTTT. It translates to CASSLGGSNTEAFF. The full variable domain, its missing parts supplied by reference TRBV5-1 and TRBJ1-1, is KAGVTQTPRYLIKTRGQQVTLSCSPISGHRSVSWYQQTPGQGLQFLFEYFSETQRNKGNFPGRFSGRQFSNSRSEMNVSTLELGDSALYLCASSLGGSNTEAFFGQGTRLTVV.

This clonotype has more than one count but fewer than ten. In DNA, the CDR3 is TGTGCCAGCAGTCTAGGGACAGGGATGGGCTACACCTTC. Protein sequence: CASSLGTGMGYTF. This chain links TRBV28 with TRBJ1-2; 9 positions match TRBD1. Trimming removed 5 bases from V and 8 bases from J; junction bases left unmatched: 6. The CDR3 has 13 amino acids. CDR1 MDHEN and CDR2 SYDVKM come from the germline V gene.

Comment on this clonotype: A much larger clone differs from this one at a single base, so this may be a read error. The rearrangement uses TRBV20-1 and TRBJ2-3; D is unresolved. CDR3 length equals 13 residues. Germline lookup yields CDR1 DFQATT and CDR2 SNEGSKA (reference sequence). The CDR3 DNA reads TGCGGTAATCGTGGAACTTTCACAGATACGCAGTATTTT. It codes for CGNRGTFTDTQYF.

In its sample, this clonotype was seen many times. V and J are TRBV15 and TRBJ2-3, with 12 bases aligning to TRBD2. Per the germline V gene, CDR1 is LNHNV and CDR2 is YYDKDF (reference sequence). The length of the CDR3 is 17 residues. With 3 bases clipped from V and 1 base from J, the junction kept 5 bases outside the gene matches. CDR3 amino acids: CATSSRLAGVGTDTQYF. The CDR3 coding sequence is TGTGCCACCAGCAGCAGACTAGCGGGGGTCGGCACAGATACGCAGTATTTT.

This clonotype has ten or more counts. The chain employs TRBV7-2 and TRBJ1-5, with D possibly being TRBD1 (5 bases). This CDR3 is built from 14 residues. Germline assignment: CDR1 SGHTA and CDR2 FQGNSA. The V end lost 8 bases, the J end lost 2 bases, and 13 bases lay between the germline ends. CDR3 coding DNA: TGTGCCAGCGGAACGGGACCCGGCAATCAGCCCCAGCATTTT. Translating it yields CASGTGPGNQPQHF.

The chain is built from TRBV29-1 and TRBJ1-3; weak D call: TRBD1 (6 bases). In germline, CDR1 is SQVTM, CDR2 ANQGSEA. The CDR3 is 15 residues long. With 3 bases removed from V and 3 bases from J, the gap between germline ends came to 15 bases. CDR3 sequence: CSVDSGPGVGNTIYF. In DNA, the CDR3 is TGCAGCGTTGATTCCGGCCCAGGGGTTGGAAACACCATATATTTT.

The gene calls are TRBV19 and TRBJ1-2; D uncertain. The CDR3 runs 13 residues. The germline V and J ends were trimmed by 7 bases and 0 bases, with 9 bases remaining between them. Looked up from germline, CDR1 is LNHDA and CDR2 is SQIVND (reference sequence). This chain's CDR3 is CASIGETNYGYTF. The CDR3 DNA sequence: TGTGCCAGTATTGGGGAAACTAACTATGGCTACACCTTC.

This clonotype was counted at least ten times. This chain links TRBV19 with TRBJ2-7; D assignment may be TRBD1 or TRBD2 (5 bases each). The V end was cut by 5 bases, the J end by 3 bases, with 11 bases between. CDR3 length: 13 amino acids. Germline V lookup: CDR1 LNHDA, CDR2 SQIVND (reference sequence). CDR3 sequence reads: CASSPGDLYEQYF. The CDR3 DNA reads TGTGCCAGTAGTCCCGGGGACCTCTACGAGCAGTACTTC.

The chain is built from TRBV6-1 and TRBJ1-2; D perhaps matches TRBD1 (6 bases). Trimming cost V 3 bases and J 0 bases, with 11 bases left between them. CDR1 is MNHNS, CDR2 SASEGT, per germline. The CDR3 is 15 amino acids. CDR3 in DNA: TGTGCCAGCAGTGAGACAGGCGCTGCTAACTATGGCTACACCTTC. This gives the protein CASSETGAANYGYTF.